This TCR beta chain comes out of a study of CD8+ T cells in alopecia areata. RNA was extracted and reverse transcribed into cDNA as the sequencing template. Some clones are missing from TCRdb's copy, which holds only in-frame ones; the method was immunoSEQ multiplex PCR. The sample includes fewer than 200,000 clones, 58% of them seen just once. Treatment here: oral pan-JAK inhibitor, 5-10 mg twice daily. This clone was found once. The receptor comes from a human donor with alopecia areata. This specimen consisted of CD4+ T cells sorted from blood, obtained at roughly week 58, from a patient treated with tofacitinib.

CDR3 sequence reads: CSVGQGRGSNQPQHF. In DNA form, the CDR3 reads TGCAGCGTTGGGCAGGGGAGGGGTAGCAATCAGCCCCAGCATTTT. The chain has TRBV29-1 and TRBJ1-5; a possible D gene is TRBD1 (6 bases). V shed 4 bases and J shed 0 bases, with 13 bases lying between them. Per the germline V gene, CDR1 is SQVTM and CDR2 is ANQGSEA. CDR3 length: 15 amino acids.